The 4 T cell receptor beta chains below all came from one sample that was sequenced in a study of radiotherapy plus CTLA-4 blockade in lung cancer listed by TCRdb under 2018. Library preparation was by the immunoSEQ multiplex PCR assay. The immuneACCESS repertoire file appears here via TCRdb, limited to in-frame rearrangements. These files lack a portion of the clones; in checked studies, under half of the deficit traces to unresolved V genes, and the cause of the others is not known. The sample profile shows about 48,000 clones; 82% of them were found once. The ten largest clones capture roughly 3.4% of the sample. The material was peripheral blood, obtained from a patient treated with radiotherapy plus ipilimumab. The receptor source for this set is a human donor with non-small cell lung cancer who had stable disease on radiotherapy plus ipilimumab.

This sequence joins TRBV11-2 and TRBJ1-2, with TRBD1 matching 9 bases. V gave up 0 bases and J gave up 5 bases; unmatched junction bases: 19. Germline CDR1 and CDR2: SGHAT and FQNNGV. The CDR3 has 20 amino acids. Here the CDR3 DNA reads TGTGCCAGCAGCTTAGAAACCGGGTGGGACAGGGCCGTCACGGCATATGGCTACACCTTC. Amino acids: CASSLETGWDRAVTAYGYTF.

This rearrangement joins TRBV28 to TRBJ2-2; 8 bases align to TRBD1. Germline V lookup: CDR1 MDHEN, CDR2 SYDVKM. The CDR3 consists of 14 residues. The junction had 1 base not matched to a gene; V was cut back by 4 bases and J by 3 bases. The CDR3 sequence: CASSSGQDTGELFF. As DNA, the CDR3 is TGTGCCAGCAGTTCGGGACAGGACACCGGGGAGCTGTTTTTT. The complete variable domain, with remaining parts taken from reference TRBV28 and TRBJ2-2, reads DVKVTQSSRYLVKRTGEKVFLECVQDMDHENMFWYRQDPGLGLRLIYFSYDVKMKEKGDIPEGYSVSREKKERFSLILESASTNQTSMYLCASSSGQDTGELFFGEGSRLTVL.

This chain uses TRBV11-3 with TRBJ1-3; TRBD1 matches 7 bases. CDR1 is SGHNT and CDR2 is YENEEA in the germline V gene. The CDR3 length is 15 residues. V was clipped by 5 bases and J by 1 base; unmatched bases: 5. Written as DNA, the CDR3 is TGTGCCAGCAGCGACCAGACAGGGTCTGGAAACACCATATATTTT. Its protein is CASSDQTGSGNTIYF.

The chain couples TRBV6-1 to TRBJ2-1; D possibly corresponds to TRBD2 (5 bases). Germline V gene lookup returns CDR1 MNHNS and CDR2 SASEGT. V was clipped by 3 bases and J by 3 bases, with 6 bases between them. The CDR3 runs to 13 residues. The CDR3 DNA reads TGTGCCAGCAGTGACCGGGACTACAATGAGCAGTTCTTC. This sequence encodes CASSDRDYNEQFF.